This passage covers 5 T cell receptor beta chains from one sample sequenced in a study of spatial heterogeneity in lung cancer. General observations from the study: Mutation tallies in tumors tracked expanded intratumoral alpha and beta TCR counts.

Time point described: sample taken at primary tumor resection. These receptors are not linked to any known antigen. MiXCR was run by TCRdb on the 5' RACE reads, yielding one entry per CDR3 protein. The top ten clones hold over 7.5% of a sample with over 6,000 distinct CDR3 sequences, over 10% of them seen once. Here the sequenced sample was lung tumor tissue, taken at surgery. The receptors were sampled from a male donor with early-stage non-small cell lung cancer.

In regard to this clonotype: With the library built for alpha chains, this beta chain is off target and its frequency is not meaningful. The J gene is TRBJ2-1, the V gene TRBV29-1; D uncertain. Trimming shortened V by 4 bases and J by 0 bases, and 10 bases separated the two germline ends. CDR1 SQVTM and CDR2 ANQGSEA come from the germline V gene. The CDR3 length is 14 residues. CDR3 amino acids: CSVVVQLSYNEQFF. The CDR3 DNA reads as TGCAGCGTTGTAGTACAGCTCTCCTACAATGAGCAGTTCTTC.

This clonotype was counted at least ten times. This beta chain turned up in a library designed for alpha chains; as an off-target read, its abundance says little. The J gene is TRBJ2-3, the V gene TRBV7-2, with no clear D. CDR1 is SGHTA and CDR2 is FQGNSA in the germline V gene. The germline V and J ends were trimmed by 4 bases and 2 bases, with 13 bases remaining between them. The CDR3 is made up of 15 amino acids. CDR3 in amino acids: CASSSRPLVTDTQYF. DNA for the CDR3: TGTGCCAGCAGCTCCCGGCCCCTAGTCACAGATACGCAGTATTTT.

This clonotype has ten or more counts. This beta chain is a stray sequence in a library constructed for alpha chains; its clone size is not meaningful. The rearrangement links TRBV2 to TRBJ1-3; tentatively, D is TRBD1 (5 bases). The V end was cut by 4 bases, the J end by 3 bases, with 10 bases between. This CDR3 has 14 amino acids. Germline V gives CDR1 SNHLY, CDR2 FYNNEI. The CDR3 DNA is TGTGCCAGCAGTGGAGCGGGGCTTGGAAACACCATATATTTT. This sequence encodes CASSGAGLGNTIYF.

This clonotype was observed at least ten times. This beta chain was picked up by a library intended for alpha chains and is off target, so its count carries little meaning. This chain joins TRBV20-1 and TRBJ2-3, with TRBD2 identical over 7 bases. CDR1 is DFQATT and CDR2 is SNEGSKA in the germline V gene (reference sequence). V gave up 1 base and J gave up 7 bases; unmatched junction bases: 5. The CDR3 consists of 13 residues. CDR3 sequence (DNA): TGCAGTGCTAGAGGGGCGGGAGTATATACGCAGTATTTT. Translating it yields CSARGAGVYTQYF.

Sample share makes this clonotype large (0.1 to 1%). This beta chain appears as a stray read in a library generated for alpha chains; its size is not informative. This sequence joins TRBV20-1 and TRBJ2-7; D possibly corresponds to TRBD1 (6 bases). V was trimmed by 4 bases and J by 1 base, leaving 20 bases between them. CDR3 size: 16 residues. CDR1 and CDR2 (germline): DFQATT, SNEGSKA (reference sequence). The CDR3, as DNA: TGCAGTGCTACTCCTTCCGGGACACCCTATTCCTACGAGCAGTACTTC. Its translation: CSATPSGTPYSYEQYF.